The 8 T cell receptor beta chains given below trace back to one sample, sequenced in a study of T cell repertoires in cytomegalovirus infection. TCRdb reanalysed the reads using MiXCR and keeps one entry per CDR3 protein. This table holds 100,000 or so distinct CDR3 sequences, 16% found once. Specimen: PBMCs. All receptors derive from a human donor in good health (CMV status not recorded). Some clones in this sample may be carry-over from other donors' samples.

V usage is TRBV5-6 and J usage is TRBJ2-6; D not resolved. Germline lookup yields CDR1 SGHDT and CDR2 YYEEEE. Deletions cut 2 bases from V and 4 bases from J, with 7 bases between. The CDR3 has 14 residues. CDR3 amino acids: CASSFTPGANVLTF. In DNA form, the CDR3 reads TGTGCCAGCAGCTTCACCCCGGGGGCCAACGTCCTGACTTTC.

V and J are TRBV6-4 and TRBJ2-1, with 12 bases fitting TRBD2. Trimming cost V 6 bases and J 4 bases; bases outside gene matches: 4. CDR3 length: 15 amino acids. Germline-derived CDR1 and CDR2 are MRHNA and SNTAGT. For the CDR3, the DNA is TGTGCCAGCAGATCTAGCGGGGGGGAATACAATGAGCAGTTCTTC. This translates into CASRSSGGEYNEQFF.

The rearrangement joins TRBV5-1 to TRBJ2-6, with D possibly TRBD1 on 6 matching bases. This CDR3 has 17 residues. V was clipped by 9 bases and J by 3 bases, with 22 bases between them. Per germline, CDR1 SGHRS and CDR2 YFSETQ. The CDR3 DNA sequence: TGCGCCACCCAGAGGGGCAGGGGACCGATTGGGGCCAACGTCCTGACTTTC. Encoded protein: CATQRGRGPIGANVLTF.

This clonotype was seen ten or more times. One end of the junction fails to match germline, which may point to a read error. The chain employs TRBV5-6 and TRBJ1-6; D gene ambiguous. Germline V lookup: CDR1 SGHDT, CDR2 YYEEEE. The CDR3 sequence is 14 residues long. CDR3 residues: CASRLGTGRTPLHF. For the CDR3, the DNA is TGTGCCAGCAGATTGGGAACGGGAAGGACACCCCTCCACTTT.

This clonotype was counted ten times or more. This chain links TRBV11-2 with TRBJ2-5; possibly TRBD1 or TRBD2 for D (5 bases each). Germline CDR1 and CDR2: SGHAT and FQNNGV. CDR3 size: 14 residues. Trimming took off 5 bases at V and 4 bases at J, with 14 bases between the two ends. The CDR3 reads CASSGRDRRETQYF. The CDR3 region has the DNA TGTGCCAGCAGCGGACGGGACCGCCGAGAGACCCAGTACTTC.

The chain uses TRBV29-1 and TRBJ2-1; possibly TRBD1 or TRBD2 for D (5 bases each). Germline values: CDR1 SQVTM, CDR2 ANQGSEA. The CDR3 consists of 17 residues. Trimming removed 6 bases from V and 0 bases from J, with 21 bases in between. This CDR3 reads CSVADPGRRTSYNEQFF. CDR3 sequence (DNA): TGCAGCGTGGCTGACCCGGGACGCAGAACCTCCTACAATGAGCAGTTCTTC.

The sample holds a few counts of this clonotype. This chain's CDR3 is CSAREMGYLLAKNIQYF. The CDR3 DNA is TGCAGTGCTAGAGAAATGGGATATCTTTTAGCCAAAAACATTCAGTACTTC. The rearrangement joins TRBV20-1 to TRBJ2-4, with unresolved D. This CDR3 has 17 amino acids. Germline V gene lookup returns CDR1 DFQATT and CDR2 SNEGSKA (reference sequence). Trimming pared 0 bases from V and 0 bases from J, leaving 15 bases between.

This chain links TRBV2 with TRBJ2-5; D is perhaps TRBD2 (5 bases). The V and J ends lost 1 base and 9 bases respectively, with 18 bases between them. The CDR3 sequence is 15 residues long. Germline V gene sequence: CDR1 SNHLY, CDR2 FYNNEI. CDR3 region: CASSEEAEPRMSQYF. CDR3 DNA: TGTGCCAGCAGTGAAGAAGCGGAGCCCCGGATGTCCCAGTACTTC. Based on the CDR3 plus reference TRBV2 and TRBJ2-5, the full variable domain is EPEVTQTPSHQVTQMGQEVILRCVPISNHLYFYWYRQILGQKVEFLVSFYNNEISEKSEIFDDQFSVERPDGSNFTLKIRSTKLEDSAMYFCASSEEAEPRMSQYFGPGTRLLVL.